What follows are 22 T cell receptor beta chains derived from one specimen sequenced in a study of blood T cell repertoires in COVID-19. Measured with immunoSEQ multiplex PCR; TCRdb has only the in-frame clones, and not every one. The sample has roughly 250,000 clones; about four fifths are singletons. Source material: peripheral blood. All receptors come from a man aged 45-60 years with acute or convalescent COVID-19.

The genes are TRBV19 and TRBJ1-5; D call uncertain. Trimming took 11 bases from V and 0 from J, leaving 14 bases between them. The V gene's germline CDR1 is LNHDA and CDR2 SQIVND (reference sequence). The CDR3 sequence is 14 residues long. CDR3 DNA sequence: TGTGCCGCTAGCCTCGCGGCTAGCAATCAGCCCCAGCATTTT. Its translation: CAASLAASNQPQHF.

The chain recombines TRBV7-6 with TRBJ2-5; 9 nucleotides agree with TRBD2. The CDR3 totals 14 residues. The V and J ends lost 5 bases and 3 bases, in that order; junction bases with no gene match: 4. The germline gives CDR1 SGHVS, CDR2 FNYEAQ. DNA of the CDR3: TGTGCCAGCAGCCCTATAGCGGGAGAAGAGACCCAGTACTTC. Residues: CASSPIAGEETQYF. Together with reference TRBV7-6 and TRBJ2-5, the CDR3 gives the full variable domain: GAGVSQSPRYKVTKRGQDVALRCDPISGHVSLYWYRQALGQGPEFLTYFNYEAQQDKSGLPNDRFSAERPEGSISTLTIQRTEQRDSAMYRCASSPIAGEETQYFGPGTRLLVL.

The rearrangement uses TRBV28 and TRBJ1-1; D gene unclear. Germline lookup yields CDR1 MDHEN and CDR2 SYDVKM. This CDR3 has 15 amino acids. V dropped 8 bases and J dropped 2 bases, with 18 bases sitting between them. CDR3 loop: CASPGDGSINTEAFF. The CDR3 coding sequence is TGTGCCAGCCCGGGAGATGGGAGTATCAACACTGAAGCTTTCTTT.

The V and J genes are TRBV5-5 and TRBJ2-3; 8 nucleotides align to TRBD2. Trimming took 6 bases from V and 4 from J; bases not matched to a gene: 4. The CDR3 runs to 13 residues. Germline V gene data show CDR1 as SGHKS and CDR2 as YYEKEE (reference sequence). The CDR3 sequence is CASNQRGSDTQYF. CDR3 coding DNA: TGTGCCAGCAATCAGCGGGGGTCAGATACGCAGTATTTT.

This rearrangement joins TRBV7-2 to TRBJ1-6; D possibly corresponds to TRBD1 (6 bases). This CDR3 region has 13 residues. Germline V gene data show CDR1 as SGHTA and CDR2 as FQGNSA. V lost 5 bases and J 8 bases, leaving 10 bases between the germline ends. DNA of the CDR3: TGTGCCAGCAGCCTCTGGACAGATTCACCCCTCCACTTT. Translation gives CASSLWTDSPLHF. The whole variable domain, filled in from reference TRBV7-2 and TRBJ1-6, reads GAGVSQSPSNKVTEKGKDVELRCDPISGHTALYWYRQSLGQGLEFLIYFQGNSAPDKSGLPSDRFSAERTGGSVSTLTIQRTQQEDSAVYLCASSLWTDSPLHFGNGTRLTVT.

This clone occurred a few times. The gene calls are TRBV2 and TRBJ2-7, with 11 nucleotides matching TRBD2. The length of the CDR3 is 15 residues. CDR1 SNHLY and CDR2 FYNNEI come from the germline V gene. With V trimmed by 4 bases and J by 2 bases, 4 bases remained unmatched. DNA for the CDR3: TGTGCCAGCAGTGTTCTAGCGGGAGGCCCCTACGAGCAGTACTTC. As protein: CASSVLAGGPYEQYF.

This clone was observed once. The genes are TRBV7-8 and TRBJ1-5; D is possibly TRBD1 (6 bases). The CDR3 totals 15 residues. CDR1 is SGHVS and CDR2 is FQNEAQ in the germline V gene. Trimming removed 5 bases at V and 6 bases at J, with 17 bases between. CDR3 sequence (DNA): TGTGCCAGCAGCCCAAACAGGGATTGGGGTCAGCCCCAGCATTTT. It translates to CASSPNRDWGQPQHF.

In its sample, this clone was seen a few times. The chain couples TRBV5-1 to TRBJ2-7, with D tentatively TRBD2 (6 bases). V gave up 0 bases and J gave up 7 bases, with 14 bases separating them. From germline, CDR1 is SGHRS and CDR2 YFSETQ. There are 14 residues in the CDR3. CDR3 sequence: CASSLEAGDWEQYF. The CDR3 DNA is TGCGCCAGCAGCTTGGAAGCCGGGGACTGGGAGCAGTACTTC.

This chain joins TRBV9 and TRBJ2-1; 11 bases fit TRBD2. The CDR3 spans 14 residues. The junction had 9 bases not matched to a gene; V was cut back by 7 bases and J by 9 bases. Looked up from germline, CDR1 is SGDLS and CDR2 is YYNGEE. CDR3 loop: CASSGSGRAREQFF. In DNA form, the CDR3 reads TGTGCCAGCTCGGGTAGCGGGAGGGCCCGTGAGCAGTTCTTC.

CDR3 DNA: TGTGCCAGCAGCTTTTGGGGTCGAGCGGGGTCCACCGGGGAGCTGTTTTTT. It is translated as CASSFWGRAGSTGELFF. The rearrangement uses TRBV13 and TRBJ2-2; 7 bases match TRBD2. V shed 3 bases, J shed 4 bases, and the junction held 11 bases outside the gene matches. This CDR3 has 17 residues. Germline V gene sequence: CDR1 PRHDT, CDR2 FYEKMQ (reference sequence).

This chain links TRBV5-1 with TRBJ1-5; 9 bases are shared with TRBD1. CDR3 length equals 14 residues. Germline V gene sequence: CDR1 SGHRS, CDR2 YFSETQ. Trimming at V came to 1 base and at J to 6 bases, leaving 2 bases not matched to a gene. The chain's CDR3 is CASSLTGGPQPQHF. The CDR3 region has the DNA TGCGCCAGCAGCTTGACAGGGGGCCCTCAGCCCCAGCATTTT. The full variable domain, in which reference TRBV5-1 and TRBJ1-5 provide the parts outside the CDR3, is KAGVTQTPRYLIKTRGQQVTLSCSPISGHRSVSWYQQTPGQGLQFLFEYFSETQRNKGNFPGRFSGRQFSNSRSEMNVSTLELGDSALYLCASSLTGGPQPQHFGDGTRLSIL.

This chain links TRBV25-1 with TRBJ2-5; 12 bases agree with TRBD2. Germline lookup yields CDR1 MGHDK and CDR2 SYGVNS. Unmatched junction bases numbered 9, after V lost 8 bases and J lost 5 bases. The CDR3 contains 15 residues. In DNA, the CDR3 is TGTGCCAGCGGCCGGACTAGCGGGGATCGGGAGACCCAGTACTTC. Its protein is CASGRTSGDRETQYF. The entire variable domain, with the rest obtained from reference TRBV25-1 and TRBJ2-5, is as follows: EADIYQTPRYLVIGTGKKITLECSQTMGHDKMYWYQQDPGMELHLIHYSYGVNSTEKGDLSSESTVSRIRTEHFPLTLESARPSHTSQYLCASGRTSGDRETQYFGPGTRLLVL.

The genes are TRBV5-6 and TRBJ1-1; possible D gene TRBD1, 5 bases. V dropped 4 bases and J dropped 0 bases, with 13 bases sitting between them. CDR3 size: 15 residues. Germline assignment: CDR1 SGHDT and CDR2 YYEEEE. CDR3 bases: TGTGCCAGCAGCCGGGGGTGGGGAATGAACACTGAAGCTTTCTTT. It is translated as CASSRGWGMNTEAFF. Using reference TRBV5-6 and TRBJ1-1 for the parts outside the CDR3, the full variable domain is DAGVTQSPTHLIKTRGQQVTLRCSPKSGHDTVSWYQQALGQGPQFIFQYYEEEERQRGNFPDRFSGHQFPNYSSELNVNALLLGDSALYLCASSRGWGMNTEAFFGQGTRLTVV.

This chain uses TRBV4-1 with TRBJ2-2; 8 nucleotides agree with TRBD1. Germline trimming cut 5 bases from V and 1 base from J; bases unmatched to any gene: 3. From germline, CDR1 is MGHRA and CDR2 YSYEKL. CDR3 length equals 15 residues. The CDR3 DNA reads TGCGCCAGCAGCTTTGGACAGGGGAACACCGGGGAGCTGTTTTTT. Translated, it gives CASSFGQGNTGELFF.

The J gene is TRBJ2-1, the V gene TRBV19, with 8 bases fitting TRBD2. Germline loops: CDR1 LNHDA, CDR2 SQIVND (reference sequence). The V gene end was trimmed by 4 bases and the J gene end by 9 bases; junction bases not matched to a gene: 20. CDR3 size: 18 residues. The DNA for the CDR3 is TGTGCCAGTAGTAGGGAGGTCAGGTTAGCGGGGCCTCGGGGTGAGCAGTTCTTC. Residues: CASSREVRLAGPRGEQFF.

There are a few counts of this clone. The rearrangement links TRBV11-1 to TRBJ1-2; D remains unclear. The CDR3 length is 13 residues. Germline loops: CDR1 SGHAT, CDR2 FQDESV (reference sequence). V lost 2 bases and J 4 bases, leaving 8 bases between the germline ends. The DNA of the CDR3 is TGTGCCAGCAGCTTACTCGACACCTATGGCTACACCTTC. Its protein is CASSLLDTYGYTF.

Comments on this clone: Other DNA sequences in this specimen translate into the identical CDR3. The chain is built from TRBV11-3 and TRBJ2-7; D is uncertain. Looked up from germline, CDR1 is SGHNT and CDR2 is YENEEA. The CDR3 has 11 amino acids. Trimming removed 4 bases from V and 4 bases from J, with 5 bases in between. The CDR3 DNA reads as TGTGCCAGCAGCTCAGGTTACGAGCAGTACTTC. This sequence encodes CASSSGYEQYF.

The chain employs TRBV19 and TRBJ1-4, with D tentatively TRBD1 (6 bases). Germline assignment: CDR1 LNHDA and CDR2 SQIVND (reference sequence). Trimming stripped 3 bases from V and 1 base from J, with 9 bases between. This CDR3 is built from 15 residues. The CDR3 loop is CASSMRGGTNEKLFF. CDR3 bases: TGTGCCAGTAGTATGAGAGGGGGAACTAATGAAAAACTGTTTTTT.

The chain employs TRBV5-1 and TRBJ1-2, with TRBD1 matching over 7 bases. This CDR3 has 13 residues. The germline gives CDR1 SGHRS, CDR2 YFSETQ. V gave up 2 bases and J gave up 6 bases; unmatched junction bases: 4. The CDR3, as DNA: TGCGCCAGCAGCTTTAAGGGGGCAGATGGCTACACCTTC. Translated, it gives CASSFKGADGYTF.

This chain links TRBV6-5 with TRBJ1-1; a possible D gene is TRBD1 (6 bases). CDR1 is MNHEY and CDR2 is SVGAGI in the germline V gene. The CDR3 contains 12 residues. The V end was cut by 6 bases, the J end by 11 bases, with 16 bases between. CDR3 sequence reads: CASRQGPTEAFF. The DNA of the CDR3 is TGTGCCAGCAGACAGGGACCCACCGAGGCTTTCTTT.

This rearrangement joins TRBV27 to TRBJ1-1; no firm D call. Germline V CDR1 and CDR2: MNHEY, SMNVEV (reference sequence). CDR3 length equals 14 residues. Trimming cost V 2 bases and J 4 bases, with 11 bases left between them. In nucleotides, the CDR3 is TGTGCCAGCAGTTTAGGCCCAGGATCCACTGAAGCTTTCTTT. Translated: CASSLGPGSTEAFF.

CDR3 protein: CASSYSAGEYEQYF. In nucleotides, the CDR3 is TGTGCCAGCAGTTACTCGGCAGGGGAATACGAGCAGTACTTC. J is TRBJ2-7 and V is TRBV6-5; D perhaps matches TRBD1 (6 bases). Trimming took off 0 bases at V and 4 bases at J, with 10 bases between the two ends. Looked up from germline, CDR1 is MNHEY and CDR2 is SVGAGI. The CDR3 is 14 residues long.